This T cell receptor (beta chain) originates from a study of identical twins. Study conclusions and caveats: Among monozygotic twins, out-of-frame TCR alpha sharing exceeded what models predicted. Twin pairs had excess sharing that was weaker in beta out-of-frame sequences.

Deletions cut 5 bases from V and 4 bases from J, with 9 bases between. The CDR3 contains 13 residues. CDR1 and CDR2 from the germline V gene are LGHDT and YNNKEL (reference sequence). Unique molecular identifiers were present on the cDNA, and a universal primer site came from template switching. TCRdb re-called the 5' RACE reads through MiXCR, storing one row per CDR3 protein. In the table there are 200,000 to 250,000 distinct CDR3 sequences, about 14% of which are singletons. To note about this clonotype: No antigen is known for it.

This chain links TRBV3-1 with TRBJ2-1; D is tentatively TRBD1 or TRBD2 (5 bases each). The receptor was isolated from a woman under 30 in good health. The sequencing sample was made of memory (CD45RO+) T cells sorted from blood. CDR3 protein: CASSGTLYNEQFF. CDR3 sequence (DNA): TGTGCCAGCAGCGGGACCCTATACAATGAGCAGTTCTTC.